One sample yielded the 13 T cell receptor beta chains listed below, sequenced in a study of shared clonotypes between healthy human individuals. Sequenced by immunoSEQ multiplex PCR; TCRdb stores in-frame clones only, minus some. The sample has millions of clones, 90% to 95% seen once; the top ten hold around 0.13%. The sequencing sample was made of naive CD4+ T cells sorted from blood. Subset here: CD45RA+ positively selected. The receptors stem from a man between 18 and 29 years old in good health.

The chain joins TRBV6-1 to TRBJ2-7; 7 bases line up with TRBD1. CDR1 is MNHNS, CDR2 SASEGT, per germline. This CDR3 is built from 15 residues. V lost 1 base, J lost 0 bases, and 3 bases stayed unmatched. The DNA of the CDR3 is TGTGCCAGCAGTGAAGACTGGACAGGCTCCTACGAGCAGTACTTC. Residues: CASSEDWTGSYEQYF.

The V call is TRBV4-1, the J call TRBJ2-3; 8 nucleotides match TRBD1. CDR1 is MGHRA and CDR2 is YSYEKL in the germline V gene. V dropped 2 bases and J dropped 6; count of bases not matched to a gene: 10. This CDR3 has 16 residues. CDR3 nucleotides: TGCGCCAGCAGCCAATCGCAGGGGGCAGCGGCGGATACGCAGTATTTT. Translation gives CASSQSQGAAADTQYF.

The genes are TRBV9 and TRBJ2-2; a possible D gene is TRBD1 (5 bases). V was trimmed by 0 bases and J by 0 bases, leaving 9 bases between them. The germline gives CDR1 SGDLS, CDR2 YYNGEE. There are 16 residues in the CDR3. CDR3 in DNA: TGTGCCAGCAGCGTAGAACCCAGGGCGAACACCGGGGAGCTGTTTTTT. Amino acid sequence: CASSVEPRANTGELFF.

With regard to this clone: Lacking the conserved final phenylalanine or tryptophan, this CDR3 likely reflects a read error. It is unclear where the CDR3 begins or ends on the DNA, so no DNA is shown, and the CDR3 is as TCRdb lists it. V gene TRBV5-1 combines with J gene TRBJ1-6. Germline V gives CDR1 SGHRS, CDR2 YFSETQ. A total of 10 residues make up the CDR3, ends included. CDR3 loop: CASSLFPSGV.

This clone has a single count. The chain is built from TRBV7-9 and TRBJ2-2, with a weak D call TRBD1 (5 bases). Germline CDR1 reads SEHNR; CDR2 reads FQNEAQ (reference sequence). Trimming left V 5 bases short and J 4 bases short, with 23 bases between. CDR3 length: 18 amino acids. CDR3 in amino acids: CASSHYRSGGAATGELFF. CDR3 coding DNA: TGTGCCAGCAGCCACTATAGATCTGGTGGGGCCGCCACCGGGGAGCTGTTTTTT.

This clone was seen at least ten times. Other DNA variants within this sample encode the same CDR3. The chain uses TRBV5-1 and TRBJ2-5, with no clear D. Germline CDR1 reads SGHRS; CDR2 reads YFSETQ. The CDR3 consists of 12 residues. Trimming cost V 0 bases and J 1 base, with 1 base left between them. The CDR3 spells CASSLAQETQYF. DNA for the CDR3: TGCGCCAGCAGCTTGGCCCAAGAGACCCAGTACTTC.

The rearrangement links TRBV7-9 to TRBJ2-7, with D unresolved. There are 14 residues in the CDR3. The V and J ends lost 5 bases and 6 bases respectively, with 17 bases between them. In germline, CDR1 is SEHNR, CDR2 FQNEAQ (reference sequence). The CDR3 protein is CASSRDLGFGEQYF. Here the CDR3 DNA reads TGTGCCAGCAGCCGCGACCTAGGATTCGGCGAGCAGTACTTC.

This chain uses TRBV25-1 with TRBJ2-3; the D is unclear. Germline V gene lookup returns CDR1 MGHDK and CDR2 SYGVNS. The CDR3 consists of 15 residues. Trimming took 0 bases from V and 2 from J, leaving 9 bases between them. CDR3 bases: TGTGCCAGCAGTGAATATCTGGTCTACACAGATACGCAGTATTTT. It yields the protein CASSEYLVYTDTQYF.

This chain joins TRBV2 and TRBJ2-1; TRBD2 aligns across 8 bases. The V gene end was trimmed by 2 bases and the J gene end by 9 bases; junction bases not matched to a gene: 3. Germline CDR1 SNHLY, CDR2 FYNNEI. CDR3 length equals 13 residues. Written as DNA, the CDR3 is TGTGCCAGCAGTGAAAAAGCGGGAGTTGAGCAGTTCTTC. This encodes CASSEKAGVEQFF.

V and J are TRBV19 and TRBJ1-6, with D possibly being TRBD1 (5 bases). V shed 7 bases and J shed 3 bases, with 7 bases lying between them. Looked up from germline, CDR1 is LNHDA and CDR2 is SQIVND (reference sequence). The CDR3 length is 13 residues. CDR3 residues: CASTDNYNSPLHF. The CDR3, as DNA: TGTGCCAGTACGGACAACTATAATTCACCCCTCCACTTT.

This clone has at least ten counts. V and J are TRBV4-3 and TRBJ2-7, with a possible D match to TRBD1 (6 bases). Germline-derived CDR1 and CDR2 are LGHNA and YSLEER. The V gene lost 0 bases and the J gene lost 3 bases, with 12 bases spanning the gap. The CDR3 is made up of 15 amino acids. CDR3 region: CASSQDGSGDYEQYF. The DNA for the CDR3 is TGCGCCAGCAGCCAAGATGGGTCAGGGGACTACGAGCAGTACTTC.

The chain has TRBV18 and TRBJ1-4; the D is unclear. Trimming cost V 3 bases and J 0 bases, with 17 bases left between them. The CDR3 covers 18 residues. Germline CDR1 is KGHSH and CDR2 is LQKENI. The CDR3 region has the DNA TGTGCCAGCTCACCCAACACTGGCAGTTTGGCAACTAATGAAAAACTGTTTTTT. This translates into CASSPNTGSLATNEKLFF.

This chain uses TRBV9 with TRBJ1-2, with D unresolved. Trimming left V 1 base short and J 5 bases short, with 15 bases between. The germline V gene has CDR1 SGDLS and CDR2 YYNGEE. There are 15 residues in the CDR3. The CDR3 sequence: CASSVSTDPSYGYTF. The CDR3 region has the DNA TGTGCCAGCAGCGTATCGACGGATCCTTCTTATGGCTACACCTTC. The whole variable domain, remainder taken from reference TRBV9 and TRBJ1-2, is DSGVTQTPKHLITATGQRVTLRCSPRSGDLSVYWYQQSLDQGLQFLIQYYNGEERAKGNILERFSAQQFPDLHSELNLSSLELGDSALYFCASSVSTDPSYGYTFGSGTRLTVV.